Listed below are T cell receptor beta chains from one sample, sequenced in a study of cytomegalovirus exposure and HLA in healthy donors. The table came from immunoSEQ multiplex PCR; TCRdb's copy has only in-frame clones and leaves some out. The sample includes 95,000 to 150,000 clones, 70% to 85% seen only once; the top ten take 9.5% to 15%. The source material was PBMCs. The receptors shown here come from a middle-aged woman in good health and CMV-seropositive. CDR3s include the opening cysteine and the closing phenylalanine or tryptophan. A D gene is named only where the DNA matches it firmly. Only part of the rows carry a size: once, few, many, or a class if the clone is expanded.

v_gene: TRBV7-7
d_gene: -
j_gene: TRBJ2-1
abundance: -
CDR3nt: TGTGCCACCTCGAGGACTACATACAATGAGCAGTTCTTC
CDR3aa: CATSRTTYNEQFF

v_gene: TRBV7-9
d_gene: TRBD1
j_gene: TRBJ2-7
abundance: -
CDR3nt: TGTGCCAGCAGCTTAGGTCCCAGGGGGCGCAACGAGCAGTACTTC
CDR3aa: CASSLGPRGRNEQYF

v_gene: TRBV6-6
d_gene: TRBD1
j_gene: TRBJ1-5
abundance: -
CDR3nt: TGTGCCAGCAGTCGGTCACAGGGGGGACAGCCCCAGCATTTT
CDR3aa: CASSRSQGGQPQHF

v_gene: TRBV2
d_gene: TRBD1
j_gene: TRBJ2-2
abundance: -
CDR3nt: TGTGCCAGCAGTGATAGACAGGGGGCTAAGGAGCTGTTTTTT
CDR3aa: CASSDRQGAKELFF

v_gene: TRBV6-6
d_gene: -
j_gene: TRBJ1-1
abundance: -
CDR3nt: TGTGCCACCGGGGGGCACACTGAAGCTTTCTTT
CDR3aa: CATGGHTEAFF

v_gene: TRBV27
d_gene: TRBD1
j_gene: TRBJ2-1
abundance: -
CDR3nt: TGTGCCAGCAGTGCCACATCAGGGGGCTATGAGCAGTTCTTC
CDR3aa: CASSATSGGYEQFF

v_gene: TRBV2
d_gene: TRBD2
j_gene: TRBJ2-5
abundance: -
CDR3nt: TGTGCCAGCAGCCGCTACGGACTAGCGGGATCCCAAGAGACCCAGTACTTC
CDR3aa: CASSRYGLAGSQETQYF

v_gene: TRBV2
d_gene: -
j_gene: TRBJ2-6
abundance: -
CDR3nt: TGTGCCAGCAGCCTCGGGTCTGGGGCCAACGTCCTGACTTTC
CDR3aa: CASSLGSGANVLTF

v_gene: TRBV9
d_gene: TRBD2
j_gene: TRBJ2-3
abundance: -
CDR3nt: TGTGCCAGCAGCCCACGGACTAGCGGGAGTTCCCCAGATACGCAGTATTTT
CDR3aa: CASSPRTSGSSPDTQYF

v_gene: TRBV5-5
d_gene: -
j_gene: TRBJ2-5
abundance: -
CDR3nt: TGTGCCAGCAGCCCGGGCAGGGTCTCCCAAGAGACCCAGTACTTC
CDR3aa: CASSPGRVSQETQYF

v_gene: TRBV6-1
d_gene: -
j_gene: TRBJ1-1
abundance: -
CDR3nt: TGTGCCGTGGGAGGTTCCAACACTGAAGCTTTCTTT
CDR3aa: CAVGGSNTEAFF

v_gene: TRBV30
d_gene: TRBD1
j_gene: TRBJ2-5
abundance: -
CDR3nt: TGTGCCTGGGTCTGGGGCAGGGGGAAGGGGACCCAGTACTTC
CDR3aa: CAWVWGRGKGTQYF

v_gene: TRBV9
d_gene: -
j_gene: TRBJ1-4
abundance: -
CDR3nt: TGTGCCAGCAGCGTAGGCCGCAGTGCAACTAATGAAAAACTGTTTTTT
CDR3aa: CASSVGRSATNEKLFF

v_gene: TRBV2
d_gene: TRBD1
j_gene: TRBJ2-3
abundance: -
CDR3nt: TGTGCCAGCAGTGTTGGGACAGGCACAGATACGCAGTATTTT
CDR3aa: CASSVGTGTDTQYF

v_gene: TRBV28
d_gene: -
j_gene: TRBJ1-4
abundance: -
CDR3nt: TGTGCCAGCAGAATCCCAGGGGCAGTTGAAAAACTGTTTTTT
CDR3aa: CASRIPGAVEKLFF

v_gene: TRBV29-1
d_gene: TRBD1
j_gene: TRBJ2-5
abundance: -
CDR3nt: TGCAGCGTTGAATTCGACAGGGAAGAACAAGAGACCCAGTACTTC
CDR3aa: CSVEFDREEQETQYF

v_gene: TRBV5-1
d_gene: -
j_gene: TRBJ2-5
abundance: -
CDR3nt: TGCGCCAGCAGCTGGGGGACCCTGGACAGAGAGACCCAGTACTTC
CDR3aa: CASSWGTLDRETQYF

v_gene: TRBV4-1
d_gene: TRBD2
j_gene: TRBJ2-1
abundance: -
CDR3nt: TGCGCCAGCAGCCAAGCCAGACTAGCGGGCGCTTACAATGAGCAGTTCTTC
CDR3aa: CASSQARLAGAYNEQFF

v_gene: TRBV5-1
d_gene: TRBD1
j_gene: TRBJ1-1
abundance: -
CDR3nt: TGCGCCAGCGGAATACCAGGGGGCACTGAAGCTTTCTTT
CDR3aa: CASGIPGGTEAFF

v_gene: TRBV7-3
d_gene: -
j_gene: TRBJ1-1
abundance: -
CDR3nt: TGTGCCAGCAGCCAAGGGGGTCGGACTGAAGCTTTCTTT
CDR3aa: CASSQGGRTEAFF

v_gene: TRBV7-9
d_gene: TRBD2
j_gene: TRBJ2-3
abundance: -
CDR3nt: TGTGCCAGCAGCTCCGAGCGGGAGTGGGGGGGTACGCAGTATTTT
CDR3aa: CASSSEREWGGTQYF

v_gene: TRBV28
d_gene: TRBD1
j_gene: TRBJ2-4
abundance: -
CDR3nt: TGTGCCAGCAAGGAGGCAGGGGGCCTCCAAAACATTCAGTACTTC
CDR3aa: CASKEAGGLQNIQYF

v_gene: TRBV5-1
d_gene: TRBD1
j_gene: TRBJ1-3
abundance: -
CDR3nt: TGCGCCAGCAGCTTCCGACAGGGGGCGAAAGGAAACACCATATATTTT
CDR3aa: CASSFRQGAKGNTIYF

v_gene: TRBV30
d_gene: TRBD1
j_gene: TRBJ2-1
abundance: once
CDR3nt: TGTGCCTGGAGGTACAGGGGGAATGAGCAGTTCTTC
CDR3aa: CAWRYRGNEQFF

v_gene: TRBV5-4
d_gene: -
j_gene: TRBJ1-2
abundance: few
CDR3nt: TGTGCCAGCAGCTTAGAACAGGGCCATGGCTACACCTTC
CDR3aa: CASSLEQGHGYTF

v_gene: TRBV5-1
d_gene: TRBD2
j_gene: TRBJ2-5
abundance: few
CDR3nt: TGCGCCAGCAGCTTGGGGGCTAGCGGGAGGCAAGAGACCCAGTACTTC
CDR3aa: CASSLGASGRQETQYF

v_gene: TRBV28
d_gene: -
j_gene: TRBJ1-4
abundance: -
CDR3nt: TGTGCCAGCAGGGGAGGGGCGCGTGAAAAACTGTTTTTT
CDR3aa: CASRGGAREKLFF

v_gene: TRBV18
d_gene: TRBD1
j_gene: TRBJ2-7
abundance: -
CDR3nt: TGTGCCAGCTCACCACCCTCAGACAGGGGGCGATACGAGCAGTACTTC
CDR3aa: CASSPPSDRGRYEQYF